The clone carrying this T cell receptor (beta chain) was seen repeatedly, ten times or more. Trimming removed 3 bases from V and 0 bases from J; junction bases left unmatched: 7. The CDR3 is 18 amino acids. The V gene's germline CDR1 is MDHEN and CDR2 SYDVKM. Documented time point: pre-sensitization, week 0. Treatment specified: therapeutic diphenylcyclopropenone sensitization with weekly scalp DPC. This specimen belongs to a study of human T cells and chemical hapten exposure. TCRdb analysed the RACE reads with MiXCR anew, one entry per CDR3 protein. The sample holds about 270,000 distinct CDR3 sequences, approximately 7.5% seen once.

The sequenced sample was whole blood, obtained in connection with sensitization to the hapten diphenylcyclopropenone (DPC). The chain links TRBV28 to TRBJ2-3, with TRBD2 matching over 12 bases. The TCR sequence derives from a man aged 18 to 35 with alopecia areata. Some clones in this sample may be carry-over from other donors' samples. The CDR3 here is CASSFSLAGGRSTDTQYF. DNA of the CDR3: TGTGCCAGCAGTTTCTCCCTAGCGGGGGGGCGTAGCACAGATACGCAGTATTTT.